Below are 22 T cell receptor beta chains sequenced from a single sample in a study of T-cell reconstitution after alpha-beta-depleted transplantation in children. Unique molecular identifiers were built into the TCRbeta library. Using its own MiXCR run on the PCR reads, TCRdb lists one record per CDR3 protein. The sample has roughly 100,000 distinct CDR3 sequences, 7% to 8% seen once. The sequencing used PBMCs, collected before TCRalphabeta/CD19-depleted stem cell transplant. The receptors here all came from a boy younger than 10 with acute lymphoblastic leukemia, due to receive a stem cell transplant.

This clonotype is deemed large. This sequence joins TRBV3-1 and TRBJ2-5; D is possibly TRBD2 (6 bases). Trimming cost V 2 bases and J 5 bases, with 12 bases left between them. This CDR3 contains 14 residues. Germline V lookup: CDR1 LGHDT, CDR2 YNNKEL (reference sequence). CDR3: CASSQSRGMETQYF. The CDR3 DNA reads TGTGCCAGCAGCCAATCCCGGGGGATGGAGACCCAGTACTTC.

This clonotype was found a few times. J is TRBJ1-2 and V is TRBV7-9; tentatively, D is TRBD1 (5 bases). Per germline, CDR1 SEHNR and CDR2 FQNEAQ (reference sequence). Trimming removed 2 bases at V and 1 base at J, with 11 bases between. The CDR3 has 15 amino acids. CDR3 amino acids: CASSLQGLNNYGYTF. The DNA for the CDR3 is TGTGCCAGCAGCTTACAGGGCCTTAATAACTATGGCTACACCTTC.

This clonotype was recorded a few times. The chain combines TRBV6-5 with TRBJ2-5, with a possible D match to TRBD1 (5 bases). CDR3 size: 15 residues. Between the trimmed V and J ends, which lost 2 bases and 1 base, there was a span of 11 bases. The germline V gene has CDR1 MNHEY and CDR2 SVGAGI. In nucleotides, the CDR3 is TGTGCCAGCAGTTACGGGGCCAATTTCCAAGAGACCCAGTACTTC. This sequence encodes CASSYGANFQETQYF.

In its sample, this clonotype was seen a few times. V gene TRBV6-1 combines with J gene TRBJ2-7, with TRBD2 matching 7 bases. This CDR3 contains 14 residues. The J segment lost 0 bases and the V segment lost 4 bases, leaving 3 bases of the junction unmatched. The germline V gene encodes CDR1 MNHNS and CDR2 SASEGT. The CDR3 reads CASSVGTNSYEQYF. CDR3 coding DNA: TGTGCCAGCAGTGTTGGGACTAACTCCTACGAGCAGTACTTC.

This clonotype was seen many times. The chain combines TRBV24-1 with TRBJ2-4; D might be TRBD1 (6 bases). This CDR3 comprises 14 residues. V was shortened by 4 bases and J by 8 bases, with 14 bases between the two germline ends. Germline loops: CDR1 KGHDR, CDR2 SFDVKD. In DNA form, the CDR3 reads TGTGCCACCAGTGACACAGACAGGATGGACATTCAGTACTTC. It is translated as CATSDTDRMDIQYF.

DNA for the CDR3: TGCAGCGTTCTCCGAACGGGGATGAACACTGAAGCTTTCTTT. Encoded protein: CSVLRTGMNTEAFF. The rearrangement uses TRBV29-1 and TRBJ1-1; D gene uncertain. CDR3 size: 14 residues. Germline V lookup: CDR1 SQVTM, CDR2 ANQGSEA. The germline V and J ends were trimmed by 5 bases and 0 bases, with 13 bases remaining between them.

The chain uses TRBV6-2 or TRBV6-3 and TRBJ2-7, with 7 nucleotides matching TRBD2. Germline V gene lookup returns CDR1 MNHEY and CDR2 SVGEGT. Losses at the gene ends were 6 bases for V and 5 bases for J; bases not matched to a gene: 7. CDR3 size: 13 residues. CDR3 in DNA: TGTGCCAGCAGAGGAGCGGGGTTCAACGAGCAGTACTTC. This translates into CASRGAGFNEQYF.

This clonotype was recorded many times. The V call is TRBV3-1, the J call TRBJ2-5, with D perhaps matching TRBD2 (6 bases). Trimming cost V 1 base and J 5 bases, with 11 bases left between them. CDR1 is LGHDT, CDR2 YNNKEL, per germline (reference sequence). The CDR3 runs 14 residues. The CDR3 region has the DNA TGTGCCAGCAGCCAAGTGGCGGGGAGGGAGACCCAGTACTTC. Its translation is CASSQVAGRETQYF.

This clonotype was seen repeatedly, ten times or more. V usage is TRBV24-1 and J usage is TRBJ2-5; 8 nucleotides align to TRBD2. Germline lookup yields CDR1 KGHDR and CDR2 SFDVKD. V lost 10 bases to trimming and J lost 4 bases; unmatched junction nucleotides: 7. CDR3 length equals 13 residues. The CDR3 DNA is TGTGCCACTGGGACTAGGAGTGGAGAGACCCAGTACTTC. This encodes CATGTRSGETQYF.

This clonotype appeared many times. This rearrangement joins TRBV27 to TRBJ2-7; TRBD1 matches 8 bases. The germline gives CDR1 MNHEY, CDR2 SMNVEV (reference sequence). This CDR3 spans 14 amino acids. The ends lost 5 bases at V and 6 bases at J; junction bases unmatched: 9. In nucleotides, the CDR3 is TGTGCCAGCAGTCGGCGGACAGGGTCCCTCGAGCAGTACTTC. Translating it yields CASSRRTGSLEQYF.

The chain combines TRBV5-1 with TRBJ2-1, with D tentatively TRBD2 (6 bases). The CDR3 covers 15 residues. Trimming removed 9 bases at V and 7 bases at J, with 23 bases between. Germline lookup yields CDR1 SGHRS and CDR2 YFSETQ. The CDR3 nucleotides are TGCGCCAACGGACTTGGGACTTCCCAAACGAATGAGCAGTTCTTC. Its translation: CANGLGTSQTNEQFF.

CDR3 region: CSARGRGGRTEAFF. CDR3 in DNA: TGCAGTGCTAGGGGGAGGGGGGGCCGCACTGAAGCTTTCTTT. This chain links TRBV20-1 with TRBJ1-1, with D perhaps matching TRBD1 (6 bases). The CDR3 runs to 14 residues. V lost 3 bases, J lost 4 bases, and 15 bases lay in between. Germline V gene lookup returns CDR1 DFQATT and CDR2 SNEGSKA (reference sequence).

This clonotype came up many times. The chain joins TRBV15 to TRBJ2-7; possibly TRBD1 or TRBD2 for D (6 bases each). CDR3 size: 18 residues. Trimming pared 0 bases from V and 4 bases from J, leaving 22 bases between. The germline V gene encodes CDR1 LNHNV and CDR2 YYDKDF (reference sequence). The CDR3 region is CATSREPPSGGHQYEQYF. DNA of the CDR3: TGTGCCACCAGCAGAGAACCTCCCTCCGGGGGACACCAATACGAGCAGTACTTC.

This clonotype was picked up many times. V usage is TRBV7-9 and J usage is TRBJ1-6; 10 bases align to TRBD1. Losses at the gene ends were 5 bases for V and 9 bases for J; bases not matched to a gene: 7. Looked up from germline, CDR1 is SEHNR and CDR2 is FQNEAQ (reference sequence). The CDR3 has 15 amino acids. As DNA, the CDR3 is TGTGCCAGCAGCCCCTCGGGACAGGGGTCTTCACCCCTCCACTTT. Protein: CASSPSGQGSSPLHF.

The gene calls are TRBV20-1 and TRBJ2-1; D may be TRBD2 (5 bases). Germline-derived CDR1 and CDR2 are DFQATT and SNEGSKA (reference sequence). This CDR3 has 10 amino acids. V was shortened by 7 bases and J by 8 bases, with 9 bases between the two germline ends. The CDR3 region has the DNA TGCAGTGGGGAAGCGGATGAGCAGTTCTTC. It encodes CSGEADEQFF.

The genes are TRBV3-1 and TRBJ1-5, with D possibly matching TRBD1 (5 bases). Looked up from germline, CDR1 is LGHDT and CDR2 is YNNKEL (reference sequence). The CDR3 length is 17 residues. V lost 4 bases, J lost 4 bases, and 20 bases lay in between. The chain's CDR3 is CASSPRQSPVPNQPQHF. CDR3 in DNA: TGTGCCAGCAGCCCCCGACAGTCTCCCGTCCCTAATCAGCCCCAGCATTTT.

This clonotype showed up many times. V gene TRBV2 combines with J gene TRBJ2-3; 9 bases are shared with TRBD2. Per germline, CDR1 SNHLY and CDR2 FYNNEI. This CDR3 has 15 residues. V was pared by 2 bases and J by 1 base, with 1 base of the junction left unmatched. Here the CDR3 reads CASSEQRGGTDTQYF. The CDR3 nucleotides read TGTGCCAGCAGTGAACAGCGGGGGGGCACAGATACGCAGTATTTT.

This clonotype was detected ten times or more. V is TRBV5-1 and J is TRBJ2-7; D call uncertain. Germline CDR1 and CDR2: SGHRS and YFSETQ. The CDR3 is 12 residues long. The V gene lost 6 bases and the J gene lost 9 bases, with 16 bases spanning the gap. The CDR3 loop is CASTDSANAQYF. CDR3 nucleotide sequence: TGCGCCAGCACCGACTCGGCGAATGCGCAGTACTTC.

J is TRBJ1-2 and V is TRBV6-1; weak D call: TRBD1 (5 bases). CDR1 MNHNS and CDR2 SASEGT come from the germline V gene. The V end was cut by 9 bases, the J end by 0 bases, with 20 bases between. The length of the CDR3 is 16 residues. In DNA, the CDR3 is TGTGCCAGTACCAGCGCGGGGGTACTAACTAACTATGGCTACACCTTC. It codes for CASTSAGVLTNYGYTF.

In its sample, this clonotype was seen many times. The rearrangement uses TRBV4-2 and TRBJ2-7, with 8 nucleotides matching TRBD1. CDR3 length: 15 amino acids. Germline V gene data show CDR1 as LGHNA and CDR2 as YNFKEQ. J was trimmed by 1 base and V by 4 bases; bases with no gene match: 6. Here the CDR3 reads CASSPGQGQSYEQYF. The CDR3, as DNA: TGTGCCAGCAGCCCCGGACAGGGACAATCCTACGAGCAGTACTTC.

This clonotype was seen a few times. The chain joins TRBV7-9 to TRBJ2-3; D is possibly TRBD1 (6 bases). Germline V gene lookup returns CDR1 SEHNR and CDR2 FQNEAQ (reference sequence). With 5 bases removed from V and 1 base from J, the gap between germline ends came to 13 bases. The CDR3 sequence is 15 residues long. The CDR3 sequence: CASSLQGLGTDTQYF. Written as DNA, the CDR3 is TGTGCCAGCAGCCTTCAGGGGTTGGGCACAGATACGCAGTATTTT.

This clonotype occurred many times. The rearrangement joins TRBV7-2 to TRBJ1-6; no reliable D call. V shed 5 bases and J shed 7 bases, with 12 bases lying between them. The CDR3 covers 14 residues. Germline lookup yields CDR1 SGHTA and CDR2 FQGNSA. For the CDR3, the DNA is TGTGCCAGCAGCATTCCAGGTTGGAATTCACCCCTCCACTTT. Its translation is CASSIPGWNSPLHF.